The 3 T cell receptor beta chains below come from one sample, sequenced in a study of blood T cell repertoires in COVID-19. Only in-frame clones appear in the TCRdb table, and some are missing; sequencing was by immunoSEQ multiplex PCR. Of about 14,000 clones in the sample, roughly nine tenths were seen once. The sequenced material came from peripheral blood. These receptors originate from a man in his forties or fifties with active COVID-19.

CDR3 sequence: CSVEPQLGRGDYGYTF. DNA of the CDR3: TGCAGCGTTGAACCGCAGTTGGGCAGGGGAGACTATGGCTACACCTTC. The rearrangement uses TRBV29-1 and TRBJ1-2, with D possibly matching TRBD1 (6 bases). The CDR3 runs 16 residues. Germline loops: CDR1 SQVTM, CDR2 ANQGSEA. With 2 bases removed from V and 3 bases from J, the gap between germline ends came to 19 bases. Based on the CDR3 plus reference TRBV29-1 and TRBJ1-2, the full variable domain is SAVISQKPSRDICQRGTSLTIQCQVDSQVTMMFWYRQQPGQSLTLIATANQGSEATYESGFVIDKFPISRPNLTFSTLTVSNMSPEDSSIYLCSVEPQLGRGDYGYTFGSGTRLTVV.

The J gene is TRBJ2-1, the V gene TRBV6-6; 9 bases are shared with TRBD2. The V and J ends lost 3 bases and 7 bases, in that order; junction bases with no gene match: 4. Germline V gene data show CDR1 as MNHNY and CDR2 as SVGAGI (reference sequence). The CDR3 extends over 14 amino acids. The CDR3 coding sequence is TGTGCCAGCAGTTATAGCGGGGGAAAGAATGAGCAGTTCTTC. Encoded protein: CASSYSGGKNEQFF.

The chain uses TRBV19 and TRBJ2-2; 7 nucleotides agree with TRBD1. The CDR3 consists of 16 residues. The trim removed 7 bases at V and 3 bases at J, leaving 11 bases unmatched. Per the germline V gene, CDR1 is LNHDA and CDR2 is SQIVND (reference sequence). CDR3: CASNWGRGYDTGELFF. CDR3 nucleotides: TGTGCCAGTAATTGGGGCAGGGGGTATGACACCGGGGAGCTGTTTTTT.